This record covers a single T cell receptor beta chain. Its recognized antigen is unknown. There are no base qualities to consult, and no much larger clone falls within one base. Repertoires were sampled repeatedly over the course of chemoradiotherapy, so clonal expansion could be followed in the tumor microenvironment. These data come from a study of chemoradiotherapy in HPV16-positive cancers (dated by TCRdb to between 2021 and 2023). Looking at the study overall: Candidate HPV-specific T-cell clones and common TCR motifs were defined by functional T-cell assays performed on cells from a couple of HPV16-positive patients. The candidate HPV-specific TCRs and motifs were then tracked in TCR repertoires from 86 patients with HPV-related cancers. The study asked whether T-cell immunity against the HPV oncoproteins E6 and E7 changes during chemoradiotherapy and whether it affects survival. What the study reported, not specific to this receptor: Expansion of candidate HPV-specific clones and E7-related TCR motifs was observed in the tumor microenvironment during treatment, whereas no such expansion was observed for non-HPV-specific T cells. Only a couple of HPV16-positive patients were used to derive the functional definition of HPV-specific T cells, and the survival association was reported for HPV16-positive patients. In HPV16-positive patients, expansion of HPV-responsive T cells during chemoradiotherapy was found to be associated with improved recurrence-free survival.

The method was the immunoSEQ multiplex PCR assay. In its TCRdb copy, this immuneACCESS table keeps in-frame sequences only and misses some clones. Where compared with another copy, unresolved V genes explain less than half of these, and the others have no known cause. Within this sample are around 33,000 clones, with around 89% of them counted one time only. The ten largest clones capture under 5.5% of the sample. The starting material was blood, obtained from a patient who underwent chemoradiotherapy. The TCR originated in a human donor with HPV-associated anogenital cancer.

For the CDR3, the sequence is CASSRGQENSPLHF. The nucleotides are TGTGCCAGTTCTAGGGGACAGGAGAATTCACCCCTCCACTTT. The chain couples TRBV19 to TRBJ1-6; the junction holds 8 bases that match TRBD1. Based on the germline V gene (reference sequence), the CDR1 and CDR2 sequences are LNHDA and SQIVND. From cysteine to phenylalanine, the CDR3 is 14 amino acids long. Only the CDR3 DNA is retained, 42 bases long and in frame from the first base. Germline trimming amounts to 8 bases on V and 7 bases on J, with 7 as the count of junction bases outside the gene matches.